This T cell receptor beta chain was captured by sequencing in a study of blood T cell repertoires in COVID-19. In the authors' methods: Scientists estimated how many nucleated cells there were by amplifying reference gene primers. The protocol was immunoSEQ multiplex PCR, while the TCRdb copy is restricted to in-frame clones and leaves out a portion. The V and J calls and the clone size are those of that table, but D and trimming were determined from the DNA. Of more than 55,000 clones listed, about 78% are singletons. The CDR3 runs 13 residues. V lost 10 bases to trimming and J lost 0 bases, with 10 bases between them. The germline gives CDR1 ENHRY, CDR2 SYGVKD.

V is TRBV10-3 and J is TRBJ2-1; D may be TRBD2 (6 bases). The origin of this receptor is a man older than 75 with active or convalescent COVID-19. The sequencing sample was made of peripheral blood. The CDR3 sequence: CATETSSYNEQFF. In DNA, the CDR3 is TGTGCCACAGAGACTAGCTCCTACAATGAGCAGTTCTTC.